One sample yielded the 30 T cell receptor beta chains listed below, sequenced in a study of T-cell memory formation after mild COVID-19. TCRdb passed the 5' RACE reads through MiXCR, listing each CDR3 protein once. The repertoire holds hundreds of thousands of distinct CDR3 sequences, with over 7% as singletons. The sequenced sample consisted of PBMCs or a T cell subset sorted from them (not recorded which). These receptors were taken from a man aged 18 to 35 who had mild COVID-19 (a few samples of this study predate the infection). Cell type and time point are not known.

The table lists this clonotype with a few counts. CDR3 bases: TGTGCCAGCAGTTCCTACGGGGGCGGTTACGAGCAGTACTTC. It yields the protein CASSSYGGGYEQYF. J is TRBJ2-7 and V is TRBV7-8; D is perhaps TRBD1 or TRBD2 (6 bases each). The CDR3 runs to 14 residues. Germline lookup yields CDR1 SGHVS and CDR2 FQNEAQ. V gave up 6 bases and J gave up 4 bases, with 16 bases separating them.

The chain combines TRBV20-1 with TRBJ2-4; perhaps TRBD1 as D (5 bases). Germline V gene lookup returns CDR1 DFQATT and CDR2 SNEGSKA (reference sequence). Trimming stripped 3 bases from V and 8 bases from J, with 14 bases between. This CDR3 has 13 residues. CDR3 in DNA: TGCAGTGCTAGGTTAGGGGTCGGTGACATTCAGTACTTC. Protein: CSARLGVGDIQYF.

The chain employs TRBV28 and TRBJ2-3, with D perhaps given as TRBD1 or TRBD2 (5 bases each). There are 14 residues in the CDR3. The V end lost 3 bases, the J end lost 4 bases, and 11 bases lay between the germline ends. Per the germline V gene, CDR1 is MDHEN and CDR2 is SYDVKM. CDR3 region: CASSLAGTPDTQYF. CDR3 nucleotides: TGTGCCAGCAGTTTGGCTGGGACCCCAGATACGCAGTATTTT.

This clonotype was seen ten or more times. V is TRBV12-3 or TRBV12-4 and J is TRBJ1-6; 8 bases fit TRBD1. The junction had 5 bases not matched to a gene; V was cut back by 3 bases and J by 7 bases. This CDR3 has 15 residues. The CDR3: CASSFETGVNSPLHF. CDR3 coding DNA: TGTGCCAGCAGTTTCGAGACAGGGGTGAATTCACCCCTCCACTTT.

This clonotype was seen more than once but under ten times. The chain couples TRBV30 to TRBJ1-2; no definite D call. Per germline, CDR1 GTSNPN and CDR2 SVGIG (reference sequence). The length of the CDR3 is 13 residues. The V end lost 4 bases, the J end lost 2 bases, and 11 bases lay between the germline ends. CDR3 protein: CAWNRGRNYGYTF. CDR3 bases: TGTGCCTGGAACCGCGGACGGAACTATGGCTACACCTTC.

This clonotype was observed a handful of times. This chain connects TRBV6-1 to TRBJ2-2; D gene unclear. From germline, CDR1 is MNHNS and CDR2 SASEGT. The CDR3 totals 14 residues. V was shortened by 4 bases and J by 7 bases, with 13 bases between the two germline ends. The CDR3 sequence: CASSVQAWGGELFF. The CDR3 DNA is TGTGCCAGCAGTGTTCAGGCCTGGGGCGGGGAGCTGTTTTTT.

The chain has TRBV4-1 and TRBJ2-7; possibly TRBD1 for D (6 bases). V was pared by 4 bases and J by 2 bases, with 12 bases between. The CDR3 contains 14 residues. Germline V CDR1 and CDR2: MGHRA, YSYEKL. The CDR3 is CASSPQGIAYEQYF. DNA of the CDR3: TGCGCCAGCAGCCCCCAGGGGATCGCCTACGAGCAGTACTTC.

This sequence joins TRBV7-2 and TRBJ1-1; D perhaps matches TRBD1 (5 bases). The ends were cut back, 0 bases at V and 5 bases at J, with 16 bases in the middle. From germline, CDR1 is SGHTA and CDR2 FQGNSA. The CDR3 length is 16 residues. The CDR3: CASSLATTGGRTEAFF. The CDR3 nucleotides are TGTGCCAGCAGCTTAGCGACAACAGGTGGAAGGACTGAAGCTTTCTTT.

This clonotype was observed at least ten times. The rearrangement uses TRBV4-3 and TRBJ2-7, with a tentative D call TRBD2 (5 bases). The germline V gene has CDR1 LGHNA and CDR2 YSLEER. The CDR3 spans 14 residues. Deletions cut 2 bases from V and 5 bases from J, with 13 bases between. As DNA, the CDR3 is TGCGCCAGCAGCCAACTCCGGGGTAGGAACGAGCAGTACTTC. Translation: CASSQLRGRNEQYF.

This clonotype showed up many times. This chain uses TRBV10-3 with TRBJ2-7, with unresolved D. This CDR3 comprises 14 residues. Per germline, CDR1 ENHRY and CDR2 SYGVKD. V was cut by 6 bases and J by 3 bases, with 15 bases left in between. The CDR3 loop is CAIRSGVAGYEQYV. Here the CDR3 DNA reads TGTGCCATCAGATCTGGAGTTGCCGGCTACGAGCAGTACGTC.

The genes are TRBV12-3 or TRBV12-4 and TRBJ1-1; D uncertain. Trimming removed 8 bases from V and 4 bases from J, with 23 bases in between. The CDR3 consists of 16 residues. The CDR3 here is CASAASSGRVGTEAFF. The CDR3 bases are TGTGCCAGCGCCGCGTCTTCCGGCCGGGTGGGCACTGAAGCTTTCTTT.

In this sample, this clonotype turned up a few times. V is TRBV4-3 and J is TRBJ2-7; D remains unclear. The length of the CDR3 is 15 residues. V was shortened by 0 bases and J by 3 bases, with 12 bases between the two germline ends. Germline lookup yields CDR1 LGHNA and CDR2 YSLEER. CDR3: CASSQDFDGFYEQYF. The CDR3 DNA sequence: TGCGCCAGCAGCCAAGATTTCGACGGATTCTACGAGCAGTACTTC.

With respect to this clonotype: The limits of the CDR3 on the DNA are not certain, so only TCRdb's listed CDR3 is given. The rearrangement joins TRBV12-3 or TRBV12-4 to TRBJ2-1; the table names TRBD1, a call not compared with the DNA. The CDR3 sequence runs 16 residues, both termini included. The CDR3 loop is CASSFFGQGSYNEQFF.

This clonotype turned up a few times. The V and J genes are TRBV27 and TRBJ1-2; D remains ambiguous. Germline loops: CDR1 MNHEY, CDR2 SMNVEV (reference sequence). The CDR3 sequence is 16 residues long. Trimming stripped 4 bases from V and 0 bases from J, with 15 bases between. In DNA form, the CDR3 reads TGTGCCAGCAGTTCACTCGTCGGGCGGGCTAACTATGGCTACACCTTC. It translates to CASSSLVGRANYGYTF.

This clonotype was counted only a few times. The chain recombines TRBV11-2 with TRBJ1-2; D not certain. The V and J ends lost 5 bases and 8 bases respectively, with 12 bases between them. This CDR3 comprises 12 residues. The germline gives CDR1 SGHAT, CDR2 FQNNGV. The CDR3 protein is CASSLLTEGYTF. CDR3 in DNA: TGTGCCAGCAGCCTCTTAACGGAAGGCTACACCTTC.

This clonotype came up a few times. This chain links TRBV6-5 with TRBJ2-3; D not certain. The CDR3 is made up of 14 amino acids. V was clipped by 3 bases and J by 2 bases, with 9 bases between them. CDR1 and CDR2 from the germline V gene are MNHEY and SVGAGI. The CDR3 here is CASSYSSATDTQYF. The CDR3 coding sequence is TGTGCCAGCAGTTATTCGTCCGCCACAGATACGCAGTATTTT.

J is TRBJ1-5 and V is TRBV28; 7 bases align to TRBD1. Germline CDR1 MDHEN, CDR2 SYDVKM. Trimming took 5 bases from V and 7 from J; bases not matched to a gene: 8. The CDR3 is 14 amino acids. The CDR3 loop is CASSDHRGPQPQHF. CDR3 DNA: TGTGCCAGCAGTGACCACAGGGGCCCACAGCCCCAGCATTTT.

This clonotype was seen a few times. The V and J genes are TRBV29-1 and TRBJ2-1; D gene ambiguous. The germline CDR1 and CDR2 sequences are SQVTM and ANQGSEA. The V and J ends lost 5 bases and 5 bases respectively, with 7 bases between them. CDR3 length: 11 amino acids. CDR3 sequence: CSVSGNNEQFF. CDR3 bases: TGCAGCGTTTCCGGCAACAATGAGCAGTTCTTC.

This clonotype was counted only a few times. This chain uses TRBV12-3 or TRBV12-4 with TRBJ2-5, with D perhaps TRBD1 (5 bases). The CDR3 spans 13 residues. V was shortened by 7 bases and J by 5 bases, with 14 bases between the two germline ends. Here the CDR3 DNA reads TGTGCCAGCACCGCGCCAGGGCTGGAGACCCAGTACTTC. Translation: CASTAPGLETQYF.

This chain connects TRBV4-1 to TRBJ1-2; no clear D gene. The germline V gene encodes CDR1 MGHRA and CDR2 YSYEKL. The CDR3 has 14 amino acids. Trimming took 4 bases from V and 8 from J, leaving 17 bases between them. The CDR3 loop is CASSPGTHPIGYTF. DNA for the CDR3: TGCGCCAGCAGCCCGGGAACCCACCCCATAGGCTACACCTTC.

The rearrangement uses TRBV7-2 and TRBJ1-6, with 7 bases matching TRBD1. Germline loops: CDR1 SGHTA, CDR2 FQGNSA. V lost 5 bases, J lost 11 bases, and 12 bases stayed unmatched. CDR3 length: 15 amino acids. Here the CDR3 reads CASSPHRGWAAPLHF. CDR3 DNA: TGTGCCAGCAGCCCACACAGGGGCTGGGCGGCACCCCTCCACTTT.

This clonotype was seen many times. The chain combines TRBV5-1 with TRBJ2-2; 9 nucleotides match TRBD1. Germline V lookup: CDR1 SGHRS, CDR2 YFSETQ. This CDR3 is built from 15 residues. Trimming at V came to 0 bases and at J to 4 bases, leaving 1 base not matched to a gene. The CDR3, as DNA: TGCGCCAGCAGCTTGGCACAGGGGGCCACCGGGGAGCTGTTTTTT. It encodes CASSLAQGATGELFF. The variable domain in full, completed from reference TRBV5-1 and TRBJ2-2, reads KAGVTQTPRYLIKTRGQQVTLSCSPISGHRSVSWYQQTPGQGLQFLFEYFSETQRNKGNFPGRFSGRQFSNSRSEMNVSTLELGDSALYLCASSLAQGATGELFFGEGSRLTVL.

This sequence joins TRBV20-1 and TRBJ2-7; 7 nucleotides line up with TRBD1. Germline trimming cut 3 bases from V and 2 bases from J; bases unmatched to any gene: 7. This CDR3 region has 14 residues. CDR1 and CDR2 (germline): DFQATT, SNEGSKA (reference sequence). CDR3 coding DNA: TGCAGTGCTAGCAGCCGGACAGGTACCTACGAGCAGTACTTC. Translated, it gives CSASSRTGTYEQYF.

V usage is TRBV5-1 and J usage is TRBJ2-2; unclear D gene. Trimming pared 3 bases from V and 6 bases from J, leaving 9 bases between. Germline CDR1 reads SGHRS; CDR2 reads YFSETQ. This CDR3 contains 13 residues. CDR3 in amino acids: CASSSERSGELFF. CDR3 sequence (DNA): TGCGCCAGCAGCTCTGAAAGGTCCGGGGAGCTGTTTTTT.

The chain links TRBV19 to TRBJ1-2; a weak D match, TRBD1 (6 bases). Between the trimmed V and J ends, which lost 6 bases and 3 bases, there was a span of 14 bases. Germline V gene sequence: CDR1 LNHDA, CDR2 SQIVND (reference sequence). This CDR3 is built from 14 residues. The CDR3 sequence is CASRDSATYYGYTF. Written as DNA, the CDR3 is TGTGCCAGTAGGGACAGCGCTACTTACTATGGCTACACCTTC.

This clonotype was picked up many times. The chain links TRBV7-2 to TRBJ2-1; D may be TRBD2 (5 bases). The germline V gene has CDR1 SGHTA and CDR2 FQGNSA. The length of the CDR3 is 14 residues. V shed 5 bases and J shed 4 bases, with 12 bases lying between them. CDR3 DNA: TGTGCCAGCAGCGAATTTCGGGGTTACAATGAGCAGTTCTTC. It yields the protein CASSEFRGYNEQFF.

This clonotype was detected ten times or more. This rearrangement joins TRBV20-1 to TRBJ2-7; 8 nucleotides align to TRBD2. Germline CDR1 and CDR2: DFQATT and SNEGSKA (reference sequence). This CDR3 has 14 amino acids. V gave up 5 bases and J gave up 3 bases; unmatched junction bases: 9. The CDR3 nucleotides read TGCAGTGCTGACTCCGGGACTAGGGACTACGAGCAGTACTTC. Translated, it gives CSADSGTRDYEQYF.

This clonotype was counted only a few times. This chain uses TRBV20-1 with TRBJ2-2; a possible D gene is TRBD1 (5 bases). The CDR3 length is 14 residues. The V gene lost 5 bases and the J gene lost 0 bases, with 10 bases spanning the gap. Germline V gene lookup returns CDR1 DFQATT and CDR2 SNEGSKA (reference sequence). For the CDR3, the DNA is TGCAGTGCTTCTGGGGCAGCGAACACCGGGGAGCTGTTTTTT. This sequence encodes CSASGAANTGELFF.

This sequence joins TRBV27 and TRBJ2-1; maybe TRBD2 (5 bases). Germline-derived CDR1 and CDR2 are MNHEY and SMNVEV (reference sequence). There are 15 residues in the CDR3. Trimming left V 5 bases short and J 5 bases short, with 16 bases between. CDR3 coding DNA: TGTGCCAGCAGTCCCCGAGCTAGCAGAGACAATGAGCAGTTCTTC. Translating it yields CASSPRASRDNEQFF.

This clonotype was counted between two and nine times. The chain combines TRBV20-1 with TRBJ2-5, with D possibly being TRBD1 or TRBD2 (5 bases each). CDR1 is DFQATT, CDR2 SNEGSKA, per germline (reference sequence). V was cut by 3 bases and J by 2 bases, with 13 bases left in between. This CDR3 comprises 14 residues. The CDR3 is CSASQGRQQETQYF. CDR3 coding DNA: TGCAGTGCTAGTCAGGGACGACAACAAGAGACCCAGTACTTC.